What follows are 22 T cell receptor beta chains derived from one specimen sequenced in a study of post-analysis software for immune sequencing data. Their target antigens are unknown. The TCR beta cDNA libraries contained unique molecular identifiers. Using its own MiXCR run on the PCR reads, TCRdb lists one record per CDR3 protein. This sample has about 800,000 distinct CDR3 sequences, with 25% to 30% found just once. Study-level findings and limits: TRBV segments more frequent in patients than in controls numbered a few and included TRBV5-6, TRBV5-1 and TRBV20-1.

The sample was blood. The source is a girl aged 10 to 17 with multiple sclerosis.

The chain joins TRBV20-1 to TRBJ2-7; either TRBD1 or TRBD2 may supply D (5 bases each). CDR1 DFQATT and CDR2 SNEGSKA come from the germline V gene (reference sequence). CDR3 length: 15 amino acids. Trimming left V 2 bases short and J 7 bases short, with 21 bases between. CDR3 in DNA: TGCAGTGCTAGACTCCAATCGGGACCCTCCAGTGAGCAGTACTTC. Its protein product is CSARLQSGPSSEQYF.

The CDR3 is CSVGGAEAFF. Written as DNA, the CDR3 is TGCAGCGTTGGGGGCGCTGAAGCTTTCTTT. This sequence joins TRBV29-1 and TRBJ1-1, with a weak D call TRBD1 (5 bases). Germline CDR1 is SQVTM and CDR2 is ANQGSEA. Trimming removed 4 bases from V and 6 bases from J, with 6 bases in between. This CDR3 has 10 residues.

This clonotype came up a few times. Compared with germline, one end of the junction differs, possibly owing to a read error. The J gene is TRBJ2-1, the V gene TRBV28, with TRBD2 matching over 7 bases. The CDR3 length is 14 residues. Germline V gene data show CDR1 as MDHEN and CDR2 as SYDVKM. CDR3 protein: CASTSAGPYDEQFF. In nucleotides, the CDR3 is TGTGCCAGCACTTCAGCGGGACCCTACGATGAGCAGTTCTTC.

This chain connects TRBV29-1 to TRBJ1-4, with a possible D match to TRBD1 (5 bases). The germline V gene has CDR1 SQVTM and CDR2 ANQGSEA. V shed 3 bases and J shed 8 bases, with 16 bases lying between them. CDR3 length: 14 amino acids. CDR3 DNA: TGCAGCGTTGATAGCGGGACCGAGGGCGAAAAACTGTTTTTT. This gives the protein CSVDSGTEGEKLFF.

In the case of this clonotype: An end of the junction differs from the germline gene, which may be a read error. This chain links TRBV12-3 or TRBV12-4 with TRBJ1-6, with D unresolved. The CDR3 runs 14 residues. CDR3 sequence (DNA): TGTGCCAGCAGTTTAGCGTCCAGGCGCTCACCCCCCCACTTT. Encoded protein: CASSLASRRSPPHF.

V and J are TRBV5-1 and TRBJ2-5; a possible D gene is TRBD2 (5 bases). The ends were cut back, 2 bases at V and 13 bases at J, with 12 bases in the middle. The germline V gene has CDR1 SGHRS and CDR2 YFSETQ. The CDR3 has 11 residues. The CDR3 is CASSLLEERYF. The CDR3 DNA reads TGCGCCAGCAGCTTACTAGAGGAGCGGTACTTC.

This clonotype was recorded a few times. V and J are TRBV20-1 and TRBJ2-3, with a weak D call TRBD2 (5 bases). CDR1 DFQATT and CDR2 SNEGSKA come from the germline V gene (reference sequence). V shed 5 bases and J shed 0 bases, with 12 bases lying between them. The CDR3 is 14 residues long. In DNA, the CDR3 is TGCAGTGCTCATCGGGGATCTAGCACAGATACGCAGTATTTT. The encoded protein is CSAHRGSSTDTQYF.

V gene TRBV19 combines with J gene TRBJ2-1; no firm D call. The CDR3 extends over 13 amino acids. Trimming pared 6 bases from V and 2 bases from J, leaving 8 bases between. Germline values: CDR1 LNHDA, CDR2 SQIVND (reference sequence). CDR3 region: CASSDTPYNEQFF. The CDR3 DNA reads TGTGCCAGTAGCGATACCCCCTACAATGAGCAGTTCTTC.

The genes are TRBV3-1 and TRBJ1-4; 9 bases are shared with TRBD1. The CDR3 spans 15 residues. The germline V gene has CDR1 LGHDT and CDR2 YNNKEL (reference sequence). The V and J ends lost 4 bases and 5 bases, in that order; junction bases with no gene match: 5. The CDR3 loop is CASSPTGGWNEKLFF. The DNA of the CDR3 is TGTGCCAGCAGCCCCACAGGGGGCTGGAATGAAAAACTGTTTTTT.

This sequence joins TRBV6-5 and TRBJ1-4; 7 bases line up with TRBD1. Germline V CDR1 and CDR2: MNHEY, SVGAGI. This CDR3 spans 11 amino acids. V dropped 5 bases and J dropped 14; count of bases not matched to a gene: 5. CDR3 DNA: TGTGCCAGCAGTAGCGACAGGGTCCTGTTTTTT. As protein: CASSSDRVLFF.

The rearrangement joins TRBV20-1 to TRBJ2-1; D is uncertain. CDR3 length: 15 amino acids. Germline V gives CDR1 DFQATT, CDR2 SNEGSKA (reference sequence). With 3 bases removed from V and 3 bases from J, the gap between germline ends came to 15 bases. CDR3 sequence: CSASPSARLYNEQFF. In DNA form, the CDR3 reads TGCAGTGCTAGCCCTTCGGCGCGACTCTACAATGAGCAGTTCTTC.

Ten or more counts support this clonotype. The rearrangement links TRBV27 to TRBJ2-5; TRBD1 matches 9 bases. CDR3 length: 13 residues. V was clipped by 7 bases and J by 4 bases; unmatched bases: 4. Germline lookup yields CDR1 MNHEY and CDR2 SMNVEV (reference sequence). For the CDR3, the DNA is TGTGCCAGCACCCCGGGACAGGGAGAGACCCAGTACTTC. Its translation is CASTPGQGETQYF.

The rearrangement links TRBV6-5 to TRBJ1-5; D remains ambiguous. Germline lookup yields CDR1 MNHEY and CDR2 SVGAGI. The CDR3 length is 16 residues. With 2 bases removed from V and 2 bases from J, the gap between germline ends came to 13 bases. In nucleotides, the CDR3 is TGTGCCAGCAGTTACCTGGCCCCTGGAGGCAATCAGCCCCAGCATTTT. The encoded protein is CASSYLAPGGNQPQHF.

This clonotype was counted only a few times. CDR3 sequence reads: CASSYRAVSTDTQYF. The CDR3 coding sequence is TGTGCCAGCAGTTACCGGGCGGTAAGCACAGATACGCAGTATTTT. The chain couples TRBV6-6 to TRBJ2-3; D remains unclear. The CDR3 loop spans 15 amino acids. CDR1 and CDR2 from the germline V gene are MNHNY and SVGAGI (reference sequence). V was cut by 2 bases and J by 0 bases, with 9 bases left in between.

The rearrangement uses TRBV4-2 and TRBJ2-5; 7 positions match TRBD2. The CDR3 has 14 residues. Losses at the gene ends were 3 bases for V and 2 bases for J; bases not matched to a gene: 3. Per the germline V gene, CDR1 is LGHNA and CDR2 is YNFKEQ. The CDR3 nucleotides are TGTGCCAGCAGCCAGCCCGGGGGGCAAGAGACCCAGTACTTC. It encodes CASSQPGGQETQYF.

This sequence joins TRBV27 and TRBJ2-3; 12 bases match TRBD2. CDR3 length: 17 amino acids. The V gene end was trimmed by 5 bases and the J gene end by 5 bases; junction bases not matched to a gene: 11. From germline, CDR1 is MNHEY and CDR2 SMNVEV (reference sequence). DNA of the CDR3: TGTGCCAGCAGTCCATTCCGGACTAGCGGGATAGGAGATACGCAGTATTTT. Protein: CASSPFRTSGIGDTQYF.

The chain links TRBV3-1 to TRBJ2-3; 9 bases map to TRBD1. With 6 bases clipped from V and 4 bases from J, the junction kept 8 bases outside the gene matches. The CDR3 is made up of 15 amino acids. Per germline, CDR1 LGHDT and CDR2 YNNKEL (reference sequence). The CDR3 sequence: CASSVQGAAADTQYF. The CDR3 bases are TGTGCCAGCAGTGTACAGGGGGCGGCGGCAGATACGCAGTATTTT.

In this sample, this clonotype turned up a few times. The chain links TRBV29-1 to TRBJ1-1; D call uncertain. The germline V gene has CDR1 SQVTM and CDR2 ANQGSEA. The V end was cut by 3 bases, the J end by 6 bases, with 11 bases between. The CDR3 totals 12 residues. CDR3: CSVEGRAPEAFF. The CDR3 bases are TGCAGCGTTGAGGGTCGGGCTCCTGAAGCTTTCTTT. The entire variable domain, with the rest obtained from reference TRBV29-1 and TRBJ1-1, is as follows: SAVISQKPSRDICQRGTSLTIQCQVDSQVTMMFWYRQQPGQSLTLIATANQGSEATYESGFVIDKFPISRPNLTFSTLTVSNMSPEDSSIYLCSVEGRAPEAFFGQGTRLTVV.

The rearrangement uses TRBV28 and TRBJ2-4, with 7 bases identical to TRBD1. With the DNA end fitting TRBJ2-7 better, the J assignment may be wrong. Germline values: CDR1 MDHEN, CDR2 SYDVKM. This CDR3 contains 14 residues. CDR3 loop: CASTSPGTAYEQYF. As DNA, the CDR3 is TGTGCCAGCACCTCTCCCGGGACAGCATACGAGCAGTACTTC.

The sample holds many counts of this clonotype. V is TRBV20-1 and J is TRBJ1-2; D remains unclear. From germline, CDR1 is DFQATT and CDR2 SNEGSKA (reference sequence). The length of the CDR3 is 12 residues. Trimming pared 2 bases from V and 4 bases from J, leaving 8 bases between. The CDR3 DNA reads TGCAGTGCTAGACGGGGTTCCTATGGCTACACCTTC. Protein sequence: CSARRGSYGYTF.

Details on this clonotype: A much larger clonotype is one base distant, so this may be a read error. The gene calls are TRBV29-1 and TRBJ2-3; D remains ambiguous. The CDR3 loop spans 14 amino acids. CDR1 and CDR2 (germline): SQVTM, ANQGSEA. Deletions cut 7 bases from V and 7 bases from J, with 21 bases between. Here the CDR3 DNA reads TGCAGCGCCGTCCCGGGCCTGGTTAGAAATACGCAGTATTTT. This sequence encodes CSAVPGLVRNTQYF.

This clonotype was counted once. This chain's CDR3 is CASTRGFAGGTGELFF. DNA of the CDR3: TGTGCCAGCACCAGAGGGTTCGCAGGGGGCACCGGGGAGCTGTTTTTT. The chain carries TRBV27 and TRBJ2-2; 7 positions match TRBD1. CDR3 size: 16 residues. Germline V gives CDR1 MNHEY, CDR2 SMNVEV (reference sequence). Trimming cost V 7 bases and J 4 bases; bases outside gene matches: 12.